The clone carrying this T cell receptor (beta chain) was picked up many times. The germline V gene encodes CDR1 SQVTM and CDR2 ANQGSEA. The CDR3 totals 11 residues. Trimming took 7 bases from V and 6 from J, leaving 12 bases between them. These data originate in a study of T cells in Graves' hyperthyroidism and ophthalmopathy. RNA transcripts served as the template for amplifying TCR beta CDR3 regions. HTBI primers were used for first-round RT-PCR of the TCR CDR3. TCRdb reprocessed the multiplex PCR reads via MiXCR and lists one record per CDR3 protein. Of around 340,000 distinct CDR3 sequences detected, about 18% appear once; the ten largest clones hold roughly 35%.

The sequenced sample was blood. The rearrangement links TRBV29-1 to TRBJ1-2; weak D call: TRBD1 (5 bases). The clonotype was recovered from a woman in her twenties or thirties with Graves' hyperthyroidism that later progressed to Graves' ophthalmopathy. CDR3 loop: CSGRRGDGYTF. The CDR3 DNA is TGCAGCGGTCGTAGGGGCGATGGCTACACCTTC.